The 20 T cell receptor beta chains below all came from one sample that was sequenced in a study of spatial heterogeneity in lung cancer (dated by TCRdb to the late 2010s). Receptor libraries were prepared by 5' RACE. Sequencing instrument: NextSeq 500. The public reads were run again by TCRdb, first through fastp at Q25 and then through MiXCR, and only productive beta chains were kept. Entries that share a CDR3 protein sequence are merged under the most common genes and DNA. Counted in this sample were 39,000 or so distinct CDR3 sequences; 7.5% of them appeared once. In total, the top ten clones hold approximately 30% of the sample. Explained via the paper, the time point label denotes: sample taken at primary tumor resection. TCR sequencing used whole RNA extracted from tumor and nontumor lung tissue, or from cryopreserved PBMC samples, without cell sorting. The sequencing here drew on PBMCs, taken at surgery. The receptors stem from a male donor with early-stage non-small cell lung cancer.

The V call is TRBV2, the J call TRBJ2-3, with 10 nucleotides matching TRBD1. This CDR3 contains 20 residues. Germline V lookup: CDR1 SNHLY, CDR2 FYNNEI. V lost 6 bases, J lost 3 bases, and 21 bases stayed unmatched. The chain's CDR3 is CASRARQGATLTSGTDTQYF. The CDR3 DNA reads TGTGCCAGCAGAGCCCGACAGGGGGCCACTCTAACCTCTGGAACAGATACGCAGTATTTT.

This clonotype was counted only a few times. J is TRBJ2-1 and V is TRBV7-9; 14 positions agree with TRBD2. Unmatched junction bases numbered 6, after V lost 5 bases and J lost 3 bases. Germline lookup yields CDR1 SEHNR and CDR2 FQNEAQ (reference sequence). This CDR3 has 17 residues. The chain's CDR3 is CASSAGLAGGLYNEQFF. The CDR3 region has the DNA TGTGCCAGCAGCGCCGGACTAGCGGGGGGCCTCTACAATGAGCAGTTCTTC.

V and J are TRBV6-6 and TRBJ2-1; a possible D gene is TRBD1 (6 bases). In germline, CDR1 is MNHNY, CDR2 SVGAGI (reference sequence). The CDR3 runs to 17 residues. The germline V and J ends were trimmed by 7 bases and 0 bases, with 19 bases remaining between them. The CDR3: CASTTAGTPYSYNEQFF. The CDR3 bases are TGTGCCAGCACCACAGCCGGGACACCATACTCCTACAATGAGCAGTTCTTC.

V is TRBV7-6 and J is TRBJ1-3, with 8 bases lining up with TRBD1. CDR3 length: 17 residues. The germline V gene encodes CDR1 SGHVS and CDR2 FNYEAQ. The junction had 8 bases not matched to a gene; V was cut back by 3 bases and J by 1 base. The CDR3 loop reads CASSFLRTGRSGNTIYF. The CDR3 DNA reads as TGTGCCAGCAGCTTTTTAAGGACAGGGAGATCTGGAAACACCATATATTTT.

This clonotype was detected many times. V usage is TRBV7-2 and J usage is TRBJ1-4, with a tentative D call TRBD1 (5 bases). CDR1 is SGHTA, CDR2 FQGNSA, per germline. V lost 3 bases to trimming and J lost 7 bases, with 18 bases between them. This CDR3 comprises 16 residues. CDR3 in amino acids: CASSFNVRGTGEKLFF. In DNA, the CDR3 is TGTGCCAGCAGCTTTAATGTTCGCGGGACGGGTGAAAAACTGTTTTTT.

This clonotype appeared many times. The J gene is TRBJ2-1, the V gene TRBV5-1; 11 nucleotides line up with TRBD2. CDR1 and CDR2 (germline): SGHRS, YFSETQ. This CDR3 is 14 amino acids long. V shed 7 bases and J 9 bases; nucleotides not matched to a gene: 9. The DNA for the CDR3 is TGCGCCAGCGGGACTAGCGGATTTACCGGTGAGCAGTTCTTC. Translated: CASGTSGFTGEQFF.

In this sample, this clonotype turned up many times. The CDR3 here is CASSLSYRPRGAFF. Written as DNA, the CDR3 is TGTGCCAGCAGTTTAAGTTACAGACCCAGAGGAGCTTTCTTT. The V and J genes are TRBV12-3 or TRBV12-4 and TRBJ1-1; D is ambiguous. Trimming pared 2 bases from V and 10 bases from J, leaving 17 bases between. The CDR3 runs 14 residues.

This clonotype was counted a few times. J is TRBJ1-4 and V is TRBV12-3 or TRBV12-4; 9 bases align to TRBD1. V shed 4 bases, J shed 4 bases, and the junction held 13 bases outside the gene matches. The CDR3 is made up of 18 amino acids. The CDR3 coding sequence is TGTGCCAGCAGTTCCTCGGGACAGGGAGGTTGGAGTAATGAAAAACTGTTTTTT. Translation: CASSSSGQGGWSNEKLFF.

This clonotype was observed many times. CDR3 in DNA: TGTGCCAGCAGCCCCCGGGAGCTTTTGGGCTCCTACAATGAGCAGTTCTTC. Its translation: CASSPRELLGSYNEQFF. The chain couples TRBV25-1 to TRBJ2-1; D possibly corresponds to TRBD2 (6 bases). The CDR3 sequence is 17 residues long. The ends were cut back, 6 bases at V and 0 bases at J, with 18 bases in the middle. Germline CDR1 and CDR2: MGHDK and SYGVNS.

In its sample, this clonotype was seen a few times. The chain combines TRBV7-2 with TRBJ2-1, with D possibly being TRBD1 (5 bases). The CDR3 is made up of 15 amino acids. V lost 5 bases to trimming and J lost 3 bases, with 14 bases between them. Germline V lookup: CDR1 SGHTA, CDR2 FQGNSA. CDR3 sequence reads: CASSKRGEVYNEQFF. The CDR3 region has the DNA TGTGCCAGCAGCAAAAGGGGTGAGGTCTACAATGAGCAGTTCTTC. The variable domain in full, completed from reference TRBV7-2 and TRBJ2-1, reads GAGVSQSPSNKVTEKGKDVELRCDPISGHTALYWYRQSLGQGLEFLIYFQGNSAPDKSGLPSDRFSAERTGGSVSTLTIQRTQQEDSAVYLCASSKRGEVYNEQFFGPGTRLTVL.

Many counts were recorded for this clonotype. The rearrangement joins TRBV7-8 to TRBJ2-5, with TRBD1 as a possible D gene (5 bases). The CDR3 sequence is 16 residues long. The germline CDR1 and CDR2 sequences are SGHVS and FQNEAQ. The V end was cut by 1 base, the J end by 1 base, with 13 bases between. CDR3 DNA: TGTGCCAGCAGCTTAGGGTGGCAGGGTCTCCAAGAGACCCAGTACTTC. It encodes CASSLGWQGLQETQYF.

There are many counts of this clonotype. V is TRBV2 and J is TRBJ2-5; weak D call: TRBD1 (6 bases). Trimming removed 7 bases from V and 2 bases from J, with 11 bases in between. This CDR3 comprises 13 residues. Germline lookup yields CDR1 SNHLY and CDR2 FYNNEI. CDR3 sequence reads: CASKYREQETQYF. The CDR3 region has the DNA TGTGCCAGCAAGTACAGGGAACAAGAGACCCAGTACTTC.

Ten or more counts support this clonotype. The gene calls are TRBV27 and TRBJ2-7, with D possibly matching TRBD1 (5 bases). CDR1 is MNHEY and CDR2 is SMNVEV in the germline V gene (reference sequence). This CDR3 contains 13 residues. Trimming took 3 bases from V and 5 from J, leaving 11 bases between them. As DNA, the CDR3 is TGTGCCAGCAGTTTCAAGGGGATCCACGAGCAGTACTTC. Residues: CASSFKGIHEQYF.

This clonotype showed up just a few times. The chain combines TRBV6-2 or TRBV6-3 with TRBJ1-1; D is undetermined. This CDR3 is 14 amino acids long. CDR1 MNHEY and CDR2 SVGEGT come from the germline V gene. Between the trimmed V and J ends, which lost 6 bases and 1 base, there was a span of 12 bases. The CDR3 DNA reads as TGTGCCAGCAGATGGGCCCTAACGAACACTGAAGCTTTCTTT. Translation: CASRWALTNTEAFF.

This sequence joins TRBV7-3 and TRBJ2-2; TRBD2 is a possible D gene (6 bases). This CDR3 has 15 residues. Germline V gene lookup returns CDR1 SGHTA and CDR2 FQGTGA. Trimming left V 2 bases short and J 4 bases short, with 11 bases between. The CDR3 DNA reads TGTGCCAGCAGCTTATCTAGCGTGGGCACCGGGGAGCTGTTTTTT. This codes for CASSLSSVGTGELFF.

This clonotype was seen ten or more times. The J gene is TRBJ2-7, the V gene TRBV12-3 or TRBV12-4; D remains ambiguous. Trimming removed 2 bases from V and 3 bases from J, with 11 bases in between. This CDR3 spans 14 amino acids. CDR3 DNA sequence: TGTGCCAGCAGTTTATTCGGCGGTGACTACGAGCAGTACGTC. The encoded protein is CASSLFGGDYEQYV.

This clonotype appeared a few times. V and J are TRBV5-1 and TRBJ2-2; 8 positions agree with TRBD1. The CDR3 has 16 amino acids. The ends lost 4 bases at V and 4 bases at J; junction bases unmatched: 9. Per the germline V gene, CDR1 is SGHRS and CDR2 is YFSETQ. CDR3 amino acids: CASSPRTGFSTGELFF. The DNA of the CDR3 is TGCGCCAGCAGCCCCAGGACAGGGTTTAGCACCGGGGAGCTGTTTTTT.

This clonotype was seen only a few times. The chain employs TRBV28 and TRBJ1-3; D is uncertain. The CDR3 totals 15 residues. CDR1 is MDHEN and CDR2 is SYDVKM in the germline V gene. Trimming took 1 base from V and 0 from J, leaving 7 bases between them. Written as DNA, the CDR3 is TGTGCCAGCAGTTTATCGTGGGTCTCTGGAAACACCATATATTTT. Its translation: CASSLSWVSGNTIYF.

A note on this clonotype: This clone may be a read error of a much larger clone one base away. The chain has TRBV25-1 and TRBJ1-1; TRBD1 is a possible D gene (6 bases). The CDR3 is 13 amino acids. V lost 7 bases to trimming and J lost 5 bases, with 14 bases between them. The germline V gene encodes CDR1 MGHDK and CDR2 SYGVNS. CDR3 sequence reads: CASIKQGRTEAFF. For the CDR3, the DNA is TGTGCCAGCATCAAACAGGGAAGGACTGAAGCTTTCTTT.

In its sample, this clonotype was seen a few times. The genes are TRBV7-8 and TRBJ1-4; a weak D match, TRBD1 (5 bases). Trimming left V 5 bases short and J 0 bases short, with 25 bases between. Germline lookup yields CDR1 SGHVS and CDR2 FQNEAQ. There are 20 residues in the CDR3. CDR3: CASSPYRTQILFSTNEKLFF. The CDR3 DNA reads as TGTGCCAGCAGCCCCTACAGGACACAAATTCTATTCTCAACTAATGAAAAACTGTTTTTT.